This T cell receptor beta chain comes out of a study of T-cell reconstitution after alpha-beta-depleted transplantation in children. Unique molecular identifiers were built into the TCRbeta library. Each CDR3 protein is one row after TCRdb ran MiXCR on the PCR reads. The sample comprises roughly 570,000 distinct CDR3 sequences, around 27% of which are singletons, and about a third rests with the top ten. This CDR3 is built from 12 residues. Trimming stripped 4 bases from V and 8 bases from J, with 10 bases between. Germline assignment: CDR1 SGHRS and CDR2 YFSETQ. The source is a boy under two years old with Wiskott-Aldrich syndrome, due to receive a stem cell transplant. The sequenced sample was PBMCs, obtained before TCRalphabeta/CD19-depleted stem cell transplant. V and J are TRBV5-1 and TRBJ2-1; TRBD1 or TRBD2 may be the D gene (6 bases each). The CDR3 region is CASSRGADEQFF. In DNA form, the CDR3 reads TGCGCCAGCAGCAGGGGGGCCGATGAGCAGTTCTTC.